The clone carrying this T cell receptor beta chain showed up just a few times. The antigen is undetermined. The data were obtained in a study of regulatory T cells in long-lasting Graves disease. The study's findings and limits: The TCR repertoire of persistent Graves' patients was less diverse than that of newly diagnosed ones. Rather than thyroid tissue, only peripheral blood underwent study.

Time point noted: newly diagnosed GD, antithyroid drugs for less than 3 months. RNA extracted from PBMCs served as the sequencing template. According to the study, TCR beta libraries were built with iRepertoire HTBI primers and CDR3-region Arm-PCR. TCRdb used MiXCR to reprocess the multiplex PCR reads, holding one entry per CDR3 protein. The data contain 500,000 or so distinct CDR3 sequences, 16% of them singletons. The sample was also reused in another study, on T cells in Graves' hyperthyroidism and ophthalmopathy. As reported in that work: Most clonotypes that expanded in the thyroid above 0.001 also showed up in blood.

This receptor was identified in a woman aged 35 to 60 with Graves disease. Source: peripheral blood mononuclear cells (PBMCs), taken at new diagnosis, from a patient treated with antithyroid drugs.

CDR3 residues: CASSAQALSYNEQFF. The DNA for the CDR3 is TGTGCCAGCAGCGCCCAGGCCCTCTCCTACAATGAGCAGTTCTTC. The rearrangement joins TRBV9 to TRBJ2-1; no definite D call. CDR3 length equals 15 residues. Germline CDR1 is SGDLS and CDR2 is YYNGEE. Between the trimmed V and J ends, which lost 3 bases and 0 bases, there was a span of 10 bases.